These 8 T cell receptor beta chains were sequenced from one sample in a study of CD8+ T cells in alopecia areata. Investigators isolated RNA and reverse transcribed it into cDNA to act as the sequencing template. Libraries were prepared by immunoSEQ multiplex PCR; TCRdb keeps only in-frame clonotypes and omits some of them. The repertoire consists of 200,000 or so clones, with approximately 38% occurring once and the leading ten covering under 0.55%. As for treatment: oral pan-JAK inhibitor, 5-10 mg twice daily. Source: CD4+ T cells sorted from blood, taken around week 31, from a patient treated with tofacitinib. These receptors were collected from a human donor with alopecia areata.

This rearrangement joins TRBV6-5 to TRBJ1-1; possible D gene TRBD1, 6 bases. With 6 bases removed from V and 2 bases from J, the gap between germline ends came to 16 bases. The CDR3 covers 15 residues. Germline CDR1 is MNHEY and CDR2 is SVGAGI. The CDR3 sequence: CASSPHQGRNTEAFF. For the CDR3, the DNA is TGTGCCAGCAGCCCCCACCAGGGGAGAAACACTGAAGCTTTCTTT.

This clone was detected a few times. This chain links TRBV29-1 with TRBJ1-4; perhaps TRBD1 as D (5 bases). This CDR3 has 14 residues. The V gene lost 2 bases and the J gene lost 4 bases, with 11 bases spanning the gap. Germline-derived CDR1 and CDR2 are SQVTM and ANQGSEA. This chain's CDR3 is CSVERGDGNEKLFF. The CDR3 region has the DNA TGCAGCGTTGAAAGGGGAGACGGTAATGAAAAACTGTTTTTT.

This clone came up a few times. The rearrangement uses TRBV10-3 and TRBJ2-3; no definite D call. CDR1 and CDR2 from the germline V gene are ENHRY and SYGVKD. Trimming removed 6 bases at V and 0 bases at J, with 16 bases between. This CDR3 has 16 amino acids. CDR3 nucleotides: TGTGCCATCAGCGCGACTGGACCTTCTAGCACAGATACGCAGTATTTT. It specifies CAISATGPSSTDTQYF.

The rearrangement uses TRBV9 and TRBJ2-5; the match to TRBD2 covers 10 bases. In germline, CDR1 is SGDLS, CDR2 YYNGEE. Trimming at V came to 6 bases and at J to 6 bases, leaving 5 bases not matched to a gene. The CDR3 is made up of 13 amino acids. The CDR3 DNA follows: TGTGCCAGCACTAGCGGGAGTAGACAGACCCAGTACTTC. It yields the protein CASTSGSRQTQYF.

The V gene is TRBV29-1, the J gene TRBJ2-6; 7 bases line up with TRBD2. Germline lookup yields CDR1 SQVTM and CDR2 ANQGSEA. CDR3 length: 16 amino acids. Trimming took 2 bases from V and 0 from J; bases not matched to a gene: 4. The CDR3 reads CSVETGGSSGANVLTF. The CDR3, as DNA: TGCAGCGTTGAAACGGGGGGTAGCTCTGGGGCCAACGTCCTGACTTTC.

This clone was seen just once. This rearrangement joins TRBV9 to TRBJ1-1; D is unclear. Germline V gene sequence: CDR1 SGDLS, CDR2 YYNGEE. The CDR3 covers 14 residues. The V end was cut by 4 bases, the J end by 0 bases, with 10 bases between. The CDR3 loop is CASSSGLMNTEAFF. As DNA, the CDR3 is TGTGCCAGCAGCTCAGGACTCATGAACACTGAAGCTTTCTTT.

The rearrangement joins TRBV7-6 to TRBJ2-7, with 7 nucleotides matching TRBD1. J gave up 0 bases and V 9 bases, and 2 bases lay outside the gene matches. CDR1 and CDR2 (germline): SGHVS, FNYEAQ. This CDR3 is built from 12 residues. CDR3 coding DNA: TGTGCCAGGGGACAGAGCTCCTACGAGCAGTACTTC. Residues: CARGQSSYEQYF.

CDR3 protein: CASTGTENQPQHF. In nucleotides, the CDR3 is TGTGCCAGCACCGGGACGGAGAATCAGCCCCAGCATTTT. This rearrangement joins TRBV2 to TRBJ1-5; TRBD1 is a possible D gene (5 bases). Trimming pared 7 bases from V and 4 bases from J, leaving 11 bases between. This CDR3 comprises 13 residues. Germline loops: CDR1 SNHLY, CDR2 FYNNEI.